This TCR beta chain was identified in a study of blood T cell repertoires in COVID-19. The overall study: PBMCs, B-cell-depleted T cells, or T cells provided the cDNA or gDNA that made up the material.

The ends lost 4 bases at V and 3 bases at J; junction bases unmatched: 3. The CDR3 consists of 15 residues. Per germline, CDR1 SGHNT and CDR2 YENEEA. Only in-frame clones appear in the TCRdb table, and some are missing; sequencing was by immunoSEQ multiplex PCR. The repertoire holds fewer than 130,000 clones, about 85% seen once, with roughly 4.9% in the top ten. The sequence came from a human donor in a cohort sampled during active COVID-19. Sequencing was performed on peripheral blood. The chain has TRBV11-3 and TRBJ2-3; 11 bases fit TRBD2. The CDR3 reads CASSSSGGKTDTQYF. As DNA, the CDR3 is TGTGCCAGCAGCTCTAGCGGGGGGAAGACAGATACGCAGTATTTT.